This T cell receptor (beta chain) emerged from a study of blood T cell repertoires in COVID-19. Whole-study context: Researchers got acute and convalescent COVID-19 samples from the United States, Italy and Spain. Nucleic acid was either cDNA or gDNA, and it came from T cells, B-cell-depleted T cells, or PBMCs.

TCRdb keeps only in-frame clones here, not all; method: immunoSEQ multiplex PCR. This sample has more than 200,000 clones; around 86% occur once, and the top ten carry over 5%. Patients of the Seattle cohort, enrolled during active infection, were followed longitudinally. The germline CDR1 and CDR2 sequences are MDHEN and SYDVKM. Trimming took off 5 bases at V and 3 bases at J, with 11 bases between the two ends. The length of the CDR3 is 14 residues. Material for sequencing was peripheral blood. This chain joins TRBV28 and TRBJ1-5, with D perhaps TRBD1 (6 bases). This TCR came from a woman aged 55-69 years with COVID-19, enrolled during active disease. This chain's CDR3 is CASSATGFNQPQHF. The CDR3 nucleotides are TGTGCCAGCAGTGCCACAGGGTTCAATCAGCCCCAGCATTTT. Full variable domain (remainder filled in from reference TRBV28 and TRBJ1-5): DVKVTQSSRYLVKRTGEKVFLECVQDMDHENMFWYRQDPGLGLRLIYFSYDVKMKEKGDIPEGYSVSREKKERFSLILESASTNQTSMYLCASSATGFNQPQHFGDGTRLSIL.